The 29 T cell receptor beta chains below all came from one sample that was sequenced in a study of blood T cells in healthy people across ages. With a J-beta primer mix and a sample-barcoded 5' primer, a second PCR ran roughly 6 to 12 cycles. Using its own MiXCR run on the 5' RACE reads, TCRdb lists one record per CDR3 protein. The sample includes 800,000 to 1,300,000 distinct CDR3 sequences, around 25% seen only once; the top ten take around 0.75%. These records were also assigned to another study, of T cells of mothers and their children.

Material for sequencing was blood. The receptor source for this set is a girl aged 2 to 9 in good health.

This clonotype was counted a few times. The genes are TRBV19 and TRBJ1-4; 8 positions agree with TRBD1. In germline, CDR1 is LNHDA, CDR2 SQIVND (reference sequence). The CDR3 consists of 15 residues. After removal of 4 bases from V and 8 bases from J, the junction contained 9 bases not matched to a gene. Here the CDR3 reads CASSTSGGWEEKLFF. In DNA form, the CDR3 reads TGTGCCAGTAGTACATCAGGGGGCTGGGAGGAAAAACTGTTTTTT.

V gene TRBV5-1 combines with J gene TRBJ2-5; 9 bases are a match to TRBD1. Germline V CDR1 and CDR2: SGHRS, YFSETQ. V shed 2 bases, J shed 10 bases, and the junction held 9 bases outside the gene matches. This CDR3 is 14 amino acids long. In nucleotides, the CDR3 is TGCGCCAGCAGCTTTACAGGGGGCCCAGTTGGCCAGTACTTC. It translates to CASSFTGGPVGQYF.

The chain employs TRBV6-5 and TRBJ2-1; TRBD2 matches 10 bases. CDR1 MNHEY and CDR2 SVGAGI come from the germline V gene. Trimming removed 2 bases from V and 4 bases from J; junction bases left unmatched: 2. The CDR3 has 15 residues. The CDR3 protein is CASSYGLAEYNEQFF. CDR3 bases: TGTGCCAGCAGTTACGGACTAGCGGAGTACAATGAGCAGTTCTTC.

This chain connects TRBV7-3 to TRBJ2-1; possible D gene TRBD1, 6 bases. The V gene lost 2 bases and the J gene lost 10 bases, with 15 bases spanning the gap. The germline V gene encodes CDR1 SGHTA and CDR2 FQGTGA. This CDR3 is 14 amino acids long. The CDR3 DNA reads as TGTGCCAGCAGCTTAGATGTGGGGGCGAGGGAGCAGTTCTTC. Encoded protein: CASSLDVGAREQFF.

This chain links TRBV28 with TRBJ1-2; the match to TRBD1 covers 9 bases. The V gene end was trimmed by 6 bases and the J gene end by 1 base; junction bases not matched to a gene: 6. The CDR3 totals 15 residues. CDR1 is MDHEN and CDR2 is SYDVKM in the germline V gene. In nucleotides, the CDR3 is TGTGCCAGCAGGGCCCCGGACAGGGGTAACTATGGCTACACCTTC. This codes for CASRAPDRGNYGYTF.

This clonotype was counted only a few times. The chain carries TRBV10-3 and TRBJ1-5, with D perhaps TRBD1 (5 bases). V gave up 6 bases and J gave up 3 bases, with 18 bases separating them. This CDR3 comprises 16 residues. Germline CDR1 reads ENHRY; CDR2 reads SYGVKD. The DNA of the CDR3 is TGTGCCATCAGCCCCTCCCGCAGGGAAAACAATCAGCCCCAGCATTTT. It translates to CAISPSRRENNQPQHF.

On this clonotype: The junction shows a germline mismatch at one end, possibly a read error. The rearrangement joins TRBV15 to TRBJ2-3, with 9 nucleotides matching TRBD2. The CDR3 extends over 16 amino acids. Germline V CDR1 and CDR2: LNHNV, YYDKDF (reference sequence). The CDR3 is CATGRGAGGPSDTQYF. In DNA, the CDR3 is TGTGCCACCGGCAGAGGGGCGGGGGGGCCGTCAGATACGCAGTATTTT.

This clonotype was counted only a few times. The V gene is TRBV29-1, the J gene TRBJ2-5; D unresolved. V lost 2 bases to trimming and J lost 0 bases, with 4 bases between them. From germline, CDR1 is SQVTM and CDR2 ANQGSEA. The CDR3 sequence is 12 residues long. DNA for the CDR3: TGCAGCGTTGAAACAGACCAAGAGACCCAGTACTTC. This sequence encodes CSVETDQETQYF.

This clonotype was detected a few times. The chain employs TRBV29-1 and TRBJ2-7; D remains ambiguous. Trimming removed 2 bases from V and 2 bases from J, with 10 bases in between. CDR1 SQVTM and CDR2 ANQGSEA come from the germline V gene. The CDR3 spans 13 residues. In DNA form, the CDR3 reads TGCAGCGTTGAATTGGCAGGTCCCTACGAGCAGTACTTC. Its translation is CSVELAGPYEQYF.

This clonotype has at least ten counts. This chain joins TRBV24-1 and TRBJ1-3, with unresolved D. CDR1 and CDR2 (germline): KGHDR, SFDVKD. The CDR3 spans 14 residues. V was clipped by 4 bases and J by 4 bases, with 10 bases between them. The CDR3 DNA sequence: TGTGCCACCAGTGACCCAAATCAAGGAAACACCATATATTTT. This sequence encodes CATSDPNQGNTIYF.

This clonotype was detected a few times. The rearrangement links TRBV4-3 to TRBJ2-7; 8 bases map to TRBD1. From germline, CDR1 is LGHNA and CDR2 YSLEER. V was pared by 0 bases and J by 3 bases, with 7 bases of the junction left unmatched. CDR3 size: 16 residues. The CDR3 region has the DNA TGCGCCAGCAGCCAAGATGCACAGGGGGTCCTCTACGAGCAGTACTTC. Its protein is CASSQDAQGVLYEQYF.

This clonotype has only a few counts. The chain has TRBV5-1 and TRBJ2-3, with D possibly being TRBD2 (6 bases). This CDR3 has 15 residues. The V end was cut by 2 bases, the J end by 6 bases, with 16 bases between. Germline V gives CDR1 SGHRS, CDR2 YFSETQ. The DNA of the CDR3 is TGCGCCAGCAGCTTACTAGCCCGAACCTCGGATACGCAGTATTTT. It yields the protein CASSLLARTSDTQYF.

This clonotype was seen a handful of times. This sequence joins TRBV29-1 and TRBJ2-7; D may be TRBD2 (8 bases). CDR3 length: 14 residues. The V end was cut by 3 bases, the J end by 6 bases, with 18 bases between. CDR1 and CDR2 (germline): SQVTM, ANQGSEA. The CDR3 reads CSVDFSGTDPEQYF. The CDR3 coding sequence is TGCAGCGTTGATTTTAGCGGGACAGACCCCGAGCAGTACTTC.

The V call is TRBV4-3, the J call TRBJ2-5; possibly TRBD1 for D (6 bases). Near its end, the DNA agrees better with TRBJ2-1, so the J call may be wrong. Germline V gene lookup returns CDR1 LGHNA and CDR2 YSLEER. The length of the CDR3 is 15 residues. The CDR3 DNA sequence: TGCGCCAGCAGCCAAATGGGGGCTAGCTACAATGAGCAGTTCTTC. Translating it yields CASSQMGASYNEQFF.

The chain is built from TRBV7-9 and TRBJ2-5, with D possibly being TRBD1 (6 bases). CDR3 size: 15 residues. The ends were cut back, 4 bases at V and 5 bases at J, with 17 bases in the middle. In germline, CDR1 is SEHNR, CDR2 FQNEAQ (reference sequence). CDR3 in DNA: TGTGCCAGCAGCTCAACCGGGACACCACAGGAGACCCAGTACTTC. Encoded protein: CASSSTGTPQETQYF.

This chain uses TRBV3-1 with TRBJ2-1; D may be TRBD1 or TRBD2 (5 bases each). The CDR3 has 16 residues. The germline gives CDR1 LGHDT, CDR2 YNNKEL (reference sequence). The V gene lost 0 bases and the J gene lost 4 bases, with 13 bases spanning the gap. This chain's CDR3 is CASSQEFRGVYNEQFF. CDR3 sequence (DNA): TGTGCCAGCAGCCAAGAATTCAGAGGGGTTTACAATGAGCAGTTCTTC.

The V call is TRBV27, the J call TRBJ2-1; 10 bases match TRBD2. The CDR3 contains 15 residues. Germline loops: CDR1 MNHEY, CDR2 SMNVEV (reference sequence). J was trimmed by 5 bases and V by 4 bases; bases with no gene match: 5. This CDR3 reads CASSSPSGGNNEQFF. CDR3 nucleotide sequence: TGTGCCAGCAGTTCCCCTAGCGGGGGAAACAATGAGCAGTTCTTC.

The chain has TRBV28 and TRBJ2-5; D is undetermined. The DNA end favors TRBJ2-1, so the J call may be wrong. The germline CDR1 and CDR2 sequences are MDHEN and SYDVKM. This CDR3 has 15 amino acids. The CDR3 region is CASSSSYLSRDEQFF. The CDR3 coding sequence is TGTGCCAGCAGTTCCTCCTACCTAAGCCGGGATGAGCAGTTCTTC.

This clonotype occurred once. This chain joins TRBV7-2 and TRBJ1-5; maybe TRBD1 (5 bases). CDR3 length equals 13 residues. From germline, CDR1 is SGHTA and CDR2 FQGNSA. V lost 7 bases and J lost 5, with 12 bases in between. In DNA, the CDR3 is TGTGCCAGCACCCTGGGGCGGGATCAGCCCCAGCATTTT. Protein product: CASTLGRDQPQHF. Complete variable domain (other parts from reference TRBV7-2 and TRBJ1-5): GAGVSQSPSNKVTEKGKDVELRCDPISGHTALYWYRQSLGQGLEFLIYFQGNSAPDKSGLPSDRFSAERTGGSVSTLTIQRTQQEDSAVYLCASTLGRDQPQHFGDGTRLSIL.

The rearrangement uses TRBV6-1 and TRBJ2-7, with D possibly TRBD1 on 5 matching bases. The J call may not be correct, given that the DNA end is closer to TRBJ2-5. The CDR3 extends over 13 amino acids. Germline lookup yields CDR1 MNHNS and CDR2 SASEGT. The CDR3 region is CASSVNRWETQYF. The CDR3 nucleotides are TGTGCCAGCAGTGTCAACAGGTGGGAGACCCAGTACTTC.

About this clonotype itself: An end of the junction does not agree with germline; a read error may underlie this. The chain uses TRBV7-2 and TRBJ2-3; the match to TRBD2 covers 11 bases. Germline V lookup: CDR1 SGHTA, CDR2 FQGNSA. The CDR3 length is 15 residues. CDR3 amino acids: CASGLLAGGTDTQYF. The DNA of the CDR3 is TGTGCCAGCGGCTTACTAGCGGGGGGCACAGATACGCAGTATTTT. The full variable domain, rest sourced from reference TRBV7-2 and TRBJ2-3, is GAGVSQSPSNKVTEKGKDVELRCDPISGHTALYWYRQSLGQGLEFLIYFQGNSAPDKSGLPSDRFSAERTGGSVSTLTIQRTQQEDSAVYLCASGLLAGGTDTQYFGPGTRLTVL.

CDR3 DNA sequence: TGCAGTGCTAGTGCAGGGGTAAAGTCCGAGCAGTACTTC. Its protein is CSASAGVKSEQYF. The chain uses TRBV20-1 and TRBJ2-5, with D tentatively TRBD1 (6 bases). The end of the DNA aligns better with TRBJ2-7, so the J call may be wrong. There are 13 residues in the CDR3. Germline lookup yields CDR1 DFQATT and CDR2 SNEGSKA (reference sequence).

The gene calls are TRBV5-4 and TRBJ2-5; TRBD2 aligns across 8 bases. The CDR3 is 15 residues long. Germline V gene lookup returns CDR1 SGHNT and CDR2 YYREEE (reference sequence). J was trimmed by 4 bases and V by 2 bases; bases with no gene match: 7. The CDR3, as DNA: TGTGCCAGCAGCTTAACGGGAGGGCCGGGAGAGACCCAGTACTTC. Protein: CASSLTGGPGETQYF. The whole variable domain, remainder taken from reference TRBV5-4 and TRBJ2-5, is ETGVTQSPTHLIKTRGQQVTLRCSSQSGHNTVSWYQQALGQGPQFIFQYYREEENGRGNFPPRFSGLQFPNYSSELNVNALELDDSALYLCASSLTGGPGETQYFGPGTRLLVL.

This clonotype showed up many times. CDR3 sequence (DNA): TGTGCCAGCAGCCAATACCAAGAAGAGACCCAGTACTTC. Protein: CASSQYQEETQYF. The chain carries TRBV3-1 and TRBJ2-5; D ambiguous. V gave up 2 bases and J gave up 3 bases, with 7 bases separating them. The CDR3 is 13 residues long. Germline V gives CDR1 LGHDT, CDR2 YNNKEL (reference sequence).

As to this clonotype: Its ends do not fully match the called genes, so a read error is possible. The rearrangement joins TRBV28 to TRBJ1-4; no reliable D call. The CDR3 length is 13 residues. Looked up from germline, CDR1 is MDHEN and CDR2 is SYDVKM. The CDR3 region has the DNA TGTGCCAGTTCAAGGACCCCTCATGAAAGACTGTTTTTT. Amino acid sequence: CASSRTPHERLFF. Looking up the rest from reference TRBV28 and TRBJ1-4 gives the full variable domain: DVKVTQSSRYLVKRTGEKVFLECVQDMDHENMFWYRQDPGLGLRLIYFSYDVKMKEKGDIPEGYSVSREKKERFSLILESASTNQTSMYLCASSRTPHERLFFGSGTQLSVL.

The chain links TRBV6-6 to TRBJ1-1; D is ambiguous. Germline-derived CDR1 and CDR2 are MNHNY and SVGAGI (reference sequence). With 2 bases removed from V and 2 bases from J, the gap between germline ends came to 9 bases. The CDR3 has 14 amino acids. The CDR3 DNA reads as TGTGCCAGCAGTTACCGAGGAGTAAACACTGAAGCTTTCTTT. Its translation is CASSYRGVNTEAFF.

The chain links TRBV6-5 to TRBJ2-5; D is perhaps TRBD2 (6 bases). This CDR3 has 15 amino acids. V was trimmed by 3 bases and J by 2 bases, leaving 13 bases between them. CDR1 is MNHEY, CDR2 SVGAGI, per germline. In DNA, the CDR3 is TGTGCCAGCAGTTATCTTCGGGAGCTTCAAGAGACCCAGTACTTC. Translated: CASSYLRELQETQYF.

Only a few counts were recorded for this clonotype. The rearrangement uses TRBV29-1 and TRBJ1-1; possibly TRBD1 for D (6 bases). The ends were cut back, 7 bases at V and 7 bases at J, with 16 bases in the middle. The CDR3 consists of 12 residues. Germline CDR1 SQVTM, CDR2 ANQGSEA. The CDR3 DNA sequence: TGCAGCGCCGCAGGGGAGGTAGGTGAAGCTTTCTTT. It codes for CSAAGEVGEAFF.

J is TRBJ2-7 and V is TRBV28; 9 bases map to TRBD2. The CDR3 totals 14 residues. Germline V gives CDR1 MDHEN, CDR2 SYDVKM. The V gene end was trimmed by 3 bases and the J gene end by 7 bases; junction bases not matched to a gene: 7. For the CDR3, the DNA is TGTGCCAGCAGTTTGGGGAGTCTAGCGGGAGAGCAGTACTTC. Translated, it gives CASSLGSLAGEQYF.